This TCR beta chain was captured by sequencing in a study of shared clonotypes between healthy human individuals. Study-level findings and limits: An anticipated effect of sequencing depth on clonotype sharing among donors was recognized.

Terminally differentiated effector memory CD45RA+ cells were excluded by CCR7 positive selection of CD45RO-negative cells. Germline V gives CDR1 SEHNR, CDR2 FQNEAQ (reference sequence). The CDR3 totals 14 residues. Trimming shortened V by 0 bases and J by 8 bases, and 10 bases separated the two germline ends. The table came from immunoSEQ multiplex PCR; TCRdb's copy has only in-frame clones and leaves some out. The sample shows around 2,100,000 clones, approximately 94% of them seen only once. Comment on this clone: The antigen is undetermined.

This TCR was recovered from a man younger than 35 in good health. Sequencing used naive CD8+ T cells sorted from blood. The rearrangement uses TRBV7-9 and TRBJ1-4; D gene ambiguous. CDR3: CASSLASQREKLFF. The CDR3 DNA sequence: TGTGCCAGCAGCTTAGCGAGTCAAAGGGAAAAACTGTTTTTT. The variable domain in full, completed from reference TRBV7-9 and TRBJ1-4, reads DTGVSQNPRHKITKRGQNVTFRCDPISEHNRLYWYRQTLGQGPEFLTYFQNEAQLEKSRLLSDRFSAERPKGSFSTLEIQRTEQGDSAMYLCASSLASQREKLFFGSGTQLSVL.